Listed here are 30 T cell receptor beta chains from one sample, sequenced in a study of blood T cell repertoires in COVID-19. Measured with immunoSEQ multiplex PCR; TCRdb has only the in-frame clones, and not every one. The profile shows 650,000 to 800,000 clones, over 80% of them singletons. Source material: peripheral blood. All receptors derive from a woman aged 18-29 years with acute or convalescent COVID-19.

DNA of the CDR3: TGTGCCAGCAGCGCCGCGGGGGGGAACACTGAAGCTTTCTTT. Translated, it gives CASSAAGGNTEAFF. The chain uses TRBV9 and TRBJ1-1; possible D gene TRBD1, 5 bases. The ends were cut back, 3 bases at V and 1 base at J, with 10 bases in the middle. Germline loops: CDR1 SGDLS, CDR2 YYNGEE. The CDR3 is 14 residues long.

The rearrangement uses TRBV19 and TRBJ2-1, with D possibly TRBD2 on 7 matching bases. The ends were cut back, 8 bases at V and 7 bases at J, with 15 bases in the middle. Looked up from germline, CDR1 is LNHDA and CDR2 is SQIVND (reference sequence). The CDR3 is 13 amino acids. CDR3 in DNA: TGTGCCAGTGTCGGGGGGCCGGGAAATGAGCAGTTCTTC. Its protein product is CASVGGPGNEQFF.

V and J are TRBV4-1 and TRBJ1-3, with TRBD1 matching 7 bases. From germline, CDR1 is MGHRA and CDR2 YSYEKL. The trim removed 4 bases at V and 0 bases at J, leaving 9 bases unmatched. The CDR3 is made up of 17 amino acids. DNA of the CDR3: TGCGCCAGCAGCCTCAGCACCGGGACAGCCTCTGGAAACACCATATATTTT. It yields the protein CASSLSTGTASGNTIYF.

The genes are TRBV5-4 and TRBJ1-6; D might be TRBD1 (6 bases). The V and J ends lost 5 bases and 8 bases respectively, with 17 bases between them. Germline loops: CDR1 SGHNT, CDR2 YYREEE (reference sequence). The CDR3 totals 15 residues. Written as DNA, the CDR3 is TGTGCCAGCAGAACCGGGACACGGAAAGATTCACCCCTCCACTTT. Amino acids: CASRTGTRKDSPLHF. Variable domain in full (rest from reference TRBV5-4 and TRBJ1-6): ETGVTQSPTHLIKTRGQQVTLRCSSQSGHNTVSWYQQALGQGPQFIFQYYREEENGRGNFPPRFSGLQFPNYSSELNVNALELDDSALYLCASRTGTRKDSPLHFGNGTRLTVT.

The J gene is TRBJ2-5, the V gene TRBV3-1 (or the pseudogene TRBV3-2), with TRBD2 matching 9 bases. V trimming: 5 bases; J trimming: 3 bases; junction bases outside the gene matches: 7. Germline V CDR1 and CDR2: LGHDT, YNNKEL (reference sequence). The CDR3 covers 15 residues. In nucleotides, the CDR3 is TGTGCCAGCAGCTTACTGGGACTAGCAGAAGAGACCCAGTACTTC. This gives the protein CASSLLGLAEETQYF.

V gene TRBV12-3 or TRBV12-4 combines with J gene TRBJ1-5; D unresolved. The CDR3 sequence is 12 residues long. Trimming shortened V by 3 bases and J by 7 bases, and 7 bases separated the two germline ends. The CDR3 bases are TGTGCCAGCAGTTTTACTATACAGCCCCAGCATTTT. Its translation is CASSFTIQPQHF.

This clone has only one observation. This sequence joins TRBV2 and TRBJ1-2; 7 nucleotides align to TRBD1. V trimming: 5 bases; J trimming: 7 bases; junction bases outside the gene matches: 10. The CDR3 has 14 residues. Germline V CDR1 and CDR2: SNHLY, FYNNEI. CDR3 DNA: TGTGCCAGCAGTCGCCGGGACCCAGGGGGTGGCTACACCTTC. Its protein product is CASSRRDPGGGYTF.

The V and J genes are TRBV6-1 and TRBJ1-2; no definite D call. The CDR3 runs to 12 residues. V lost 3 bases and J 8 bases, leaving 10 bases between the germline ends. Germline lookup yields CDR1 MNHNS and CDR2 SASEGT. The CDR3 DNA sequence: TGTGCCAGCAGTGAGCGGCCGTCCGGCTACACCTTC. This encodes CASSERPSGYTF.

The V and J genes are TRBV5-8 and TRBJ1-2, with 9 bases matching TRBD1. CDR1 SGHTS and CDR2 YDEGEE come from the germline V gene. The CDR3 is made up of 14 amino acids. Trimming at V came to 4 bases and at J to 4 bases, leaving 5 bases not matched to a gene. CDR3 residues: CASSQPGQGYGYTF. Written as DNA, the CDR3 is TGTGCCAGCAGCCAGCCGGGACAGGGCTATGGCTACACCTTC.

The chain links TRBV7-2 to TRBJ2-1; 13 nucleotides line up with TRBD2. This CDR3 is 19 amino acids long. V shed 5 bases and J 4 bases; nucleotides not matched to a gene: 14. The germline gives CDR1 SGHTA, CDR2 FQGNSA. The CDR3 nucleotides read TGTGCCAGCAGCGATGTTTCGTTAACTAGCGGGGGGGCGTACAATGAGCAGTTCTTC. Protein sequence: CASSDVSLTSGGAYNEQFF.

The V and J genes are TRBV4-3 and TRBJ2-7; possible D gene TRBD1, 5 bases. The CDR3 contains 14 residues. V lost 3 bases and J lost 4, with 13 bases in between. The germline V gene encodes CDR1 LGHNA and CDR2 YSLEER. As DNA, the CDR3 is TGCGCCAGCAGCCAGGGGTTTGGGGCGTACGAGCAGTACTTC. This codes for CASSQGFGAYEQYF.

The chain couples TRBV19 to TRBJ2-7; 8 positions agree with TRBD1. The ends lost 4 bases at V and 3 bases at J; junction bases unmatched: 5. CDR1 is LNHDA and CDR2 is SQIVND in the germline V gene (reference sequence). This CDR3 contains 14 residues. Written as DNA, the CDR3 is TGTGCCAGTAGTACAGGGACAGGATACTACGAGCAGTACTTC. The encoded protein is CASSTGTGYYEQYF.

The chain joins TRBV6-5 to TRBJ1-2; D uncertain. Looked up from germline, CDR1 is MNHEY and CDR2 is SVGAGI. The V gene lost 0 bases and the J gene lost 0 bases, with 8 bases spanning the gap. The CDR3 has 15 residues. The CDR3 protein is CASSYSYSPNYGYTF. The CDR3 DNA is TGTGCCAGCAGTTACTCTTACAGTCCTAACTATGGCTACACCTTC.

The chain links TRBV11-2 to TRBJ1-2, with 8 bases fitting TRBD1. This CDR3 is built from 16 residues. V lost 1 base, J lost 4 bases, and 8 bases stayed unmatched. The germline CDR1 and CDR2 sequences are SGHAT and FQNNGV. CDR3 residues: CASSLGGGQVGYGYTF. Written as DNA, the CDR3 is TGTGCCAGCAGCTTAGGTGGGGGACAGGTCGGCTATGGCTACACCTTC.

The chain couples TRBV4-2 to TRBJ1-2; tentative D call: TRBD1 (5 bases). CDR1 is LGHNA, CDR2 YNFKEQ, per germline. This CDR3 contains 15 residues. The V end lost 0 bases, the J end lost 2 bases, and 10 bases lay between the germline ends. The CDR3 sequence is CASSQEGRINYGYTF. DNA of the CDR3: TGTGCCAGCAGCCAAGAGGGGCGGATAAACTATGGCTACACCTTC.

The gene calls are TRBV27 and TRBJ2-1, with 8 bases aligning to TRBD1. The CDR3 covers 14 residues. Germline CDR1 reads MNHEY; CDR2 reads SMNVEV (reference sequence). V was clipped by 1 base and J by 12 bases; unmatched bases: 8. CDR3 region: CASSLWGTGSGQFF. The CDR3 nucleotides are TGTGCCAGCAGTTTATGGGGGACAGGATCCGGGCAGTTCTTC.

Only one count was recorded for this clone. CDR3 coding DNA: TGTGCCAGCAGCCCGCCTGGGGGGGGGCCGGGGGAGCAGTACTTC. Protein sequence: CASSPPGGGPGEQYF. This chain links TRBV7-9 with TRBJ2-7, with a weak D call TRBD2 (7 bases). The CDR3 runs to 15 residues. Germline assignment: CDR1 SEHNR and CDR2 FQNEAQ (reference sequence). Deletions cut 5 bases from V and 7 bases from J, with 21 bases between.

This sequence joins TRBV5-6 and TRBJ2-7; possibly TRBD1 for D (7 bases). Germline CDR1 and CDR2: SGHDT and YYEEEE. The CDR3 spans 14 residues. V shed 6 bases and J shed 3 bases, with 16 bases lying between them. The CDR3 bases are TGTGCCAGCACGCTCCCAGGGGGGAACTACGAGCAGTACTTC. Amino acid sequence: CASTLPGGNYEQYF.

This clone was observed a handful of times. The V and J genes are TRBV20-1 and TRBJ1-1; the D is unclear. Looked up from germline, CDR1 is DFQATT and CDR2 is SNEGSKA (reference sequence). The V and J ends lost 3 bases and 4 bases respectively, with 15 bases between them. CDR3 length: 14 residues. The CDR3 sequence is CSASPPLGGTEAFF. The CDR3 nucleotides read TGCAGTGCTAGTCCCCCCCTGGGAGGCACTGAAGCTTTCTTT.

The V gene is TRBV5-5, the J gene TRBJ2-3, with 11 bases identical to TRBD2. Germline CDR1 SGHKS, CDR2 YYEKEE (reference sequence). V shed 3 bases, J shed 1 base, and the junction held 4 bases outside the gene matches. The CDR3 consists of 16 residues. The chain's CDR3 is CASSSKTSGGTDTQYF. DNA for the CDR3: TGTGCCAGCAGCTCTAAGACTAGCGGGGGCACAGATACGCAGTATTTT.

J is TRBJ2-7 and V is TRBV2; possible D gene TRBD2, 6 bases. CDR1 and CDR2 from the germline V gene are SNHLY and FYNNEI. With 2 bases removed from V and 1 base from J, the gap between germline ends came to 12 bases. This CDR3 comprises 15 residues. The CDR3 nucleotides are TGTGCCAGCAGTGAATCTAGGACTACGTCCTACGAGCAGTACTTC. Translating it yields CASSESRTTSYEQYF.

This clone was seen only a few times. The rearrangement joins TRBV30 to TRBJ1-3, with D unclear. V was clipped by 2 bases and J by 0 bases, with 5 bases between them. The CDR3 is 13 residues long. Looked up from germline, CDR1 is GTSNPN and CDR2 is SVGIG (reference sequence). DNA of the CDR3: TGTGCCTGGAGTTCGTCCTCTGGAAACACCATATATTTT. Its translation: CAWSSSSGNTIYF.

The chain has TRBV7-6 and TRBJ2-2; D is perhaps TRBD2 (7 bases). Germline assignment: CDR1 SGHVS and CDR2 FNYEAQ. The CDR3 extends over 16 amino acids. Trimming took off 1 base at V and 7 bases at J, with 16 bases between the two ends. CDR3 in DNA: TGTGCCAGCAGCTTAGAGATTTCGGGGGGCATCGGGGAGCTGTTTTTT. Residues: CASSLEISGGIGELFF.

On this clone itself: This specimen includes other DNA sequences encoding the same CDR3. The chain carries TRBV24-1 and TRBJ2-7; D perhaps matches TRBD2 (5 bases). CDR1 and CDR2 (germline): KGHDR, SFDVKD. V was shortened by 4 bases and J by 3 bases, with 12 bases between the two germline ends. The CDR3 consists of 14 residues. As DNA, the CDR3 is TGTGCCACCAGTGACCCGGGGAGAAGCTACGAGCAGTACTTC. It yields the protein CATSDPGRSYEQYF.

The gene calls are TRBV12-1 and TRBJ1-3; the D call TRBD1 from the table was never checked on the DNA. TRBV12-1 is a documented pseudogene. The CDR3 is 14 residues long. CDR3 sequence: CASSFAGPGNTIYF. The CDR3 region has the DNA TGTGCCAGCAGCTTTGCGGGCCCCGGAAACACCATATATTTT.

The genes are TRBV30 and TRBJ2-7; possibly TRBD1 for D (5 bases). Germline assignment: CDR1 GTSNPN and CDR2 SVGIG (reference sequence). CDR3 length equals 15 residues. Between the trimmed V and J ends, which lost 1 base and 4 bases, there was a span of 17 bases. In DNA, the CDR3 is TGTGCCTGGAGTGCTGACAGAGGCCCTTTATACGAGCAGTACTTC. It codes for CAWSADRGPLYEQYF.

This clone has only a few counts. The rearrangement uses TRBV5-1 and TRBJ1-2; D uncertain. The germline V and J ends were trimmed by 2 bases and 4 bases, with 18 bases remaining between them. Germline CDR1 SGHRS, CDR2 YFSETQ. CDR3 length: 16 amino acids. CDR3 nucleotide sequence: TGCGCCAGCAGCTTCGGAGACCAGCTCCCCATCTATGGCTACACCTTC. As protein: CASSFGDQLPIYGYTF.

This clone was recorded a few times. V is TRBV18 and J is TRBJ1-2; possibly TRBD1 for D (6 bases). Trimming took off 0 bases at V and 5 bases at J, with 10 bases between the two ends. Germline V CDR1 and CDR2: KGHSH, LQKENI. The CDR3 is 14 amino acids. Written as DNA, the CDR3 is TGTGCCAGCTCACCACCCGGGACACCGTATGGCTACACCTTC. It specifies CASSPPGTPYGYTF.

This clone has a single count. The J gene is TRBJ2-5, the V gene TRBV27; D unclear. With 3 bases removed from V and 1 base from J, the gap between germline ends came to 9 bases. There are 14 residues in the CDR3. Germline V CDR1 and CDR2: MNHEY, SMNVEV (reference sequence). The DNA for the CDR3 is TGTGCCAGCAGTTTGGCGGCTTTCCAAGAGACCCAGTACTTC. This codes for CASSLAAFQETQYF.

In its sample, this clone was seen once. The chain joins TRBV4-3 to TRBJ2-2; D uncertain. The CDR3 sequence is 15 residues long. V was cut by 2 bases and J by 4 bases, with 11 bases left in between. Germline V gives CDR1 LGHNA, CDR2 YSLEER. For the CDR3, the DNA is TGCGCCAGCAGCCAATACAAATCTCCCACCGGGGAGCTGTTTTTT. Encoded protein: CASSQYKSPTGELFF.